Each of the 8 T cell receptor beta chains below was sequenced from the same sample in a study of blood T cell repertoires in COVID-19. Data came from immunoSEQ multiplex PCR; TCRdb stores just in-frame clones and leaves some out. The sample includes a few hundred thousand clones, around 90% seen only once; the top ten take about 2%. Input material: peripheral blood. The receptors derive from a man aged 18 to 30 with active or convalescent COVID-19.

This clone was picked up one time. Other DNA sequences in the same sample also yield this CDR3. CDR3 amino acids: CSVPGQGYEQYF. The CDR3 DNA follows: TGCAGCGTCCCAGGACAGGGCTACGAGCAGTACTTC. The rearrangement uses TRBV29-1 and TRBJ2-7, with TRBD1 matching over 8 bases. There are 12 residues in the CDR3. Trimming at V came to 6 bases and at J to 3 bases, leaving 4 bases not matched to a gene. The germline V gene encodes CDR1 SQVTM and CDR2 ANQGSEA.

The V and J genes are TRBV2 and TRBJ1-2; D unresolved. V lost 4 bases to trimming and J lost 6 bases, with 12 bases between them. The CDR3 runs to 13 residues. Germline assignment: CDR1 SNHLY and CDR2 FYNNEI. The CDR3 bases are TGTGCCAGCAGTGCGGTTTATAGAAATGGCTACACCTTC. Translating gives CASSAVYRNGYTF. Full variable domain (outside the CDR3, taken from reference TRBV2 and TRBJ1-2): EPEVTQTPSHQVTQMGQEVILRCVPISNHLYFYWYRQILGQKVEFLVSFYNNEISEKSEIFDDQFSVERPDGSNFTLKIRSTKLEDSAMYFCASSAVYRNGYTFGSGTRLTVV.

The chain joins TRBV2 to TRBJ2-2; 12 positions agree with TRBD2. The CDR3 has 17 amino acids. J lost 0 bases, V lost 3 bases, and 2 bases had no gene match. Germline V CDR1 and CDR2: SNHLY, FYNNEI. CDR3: CASSETSGSANTGELFF. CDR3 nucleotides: TGTGCCAGCAGTGAGACTAGCGGGAGTGCGAACACCGGGGAGCTGTTTTTT.

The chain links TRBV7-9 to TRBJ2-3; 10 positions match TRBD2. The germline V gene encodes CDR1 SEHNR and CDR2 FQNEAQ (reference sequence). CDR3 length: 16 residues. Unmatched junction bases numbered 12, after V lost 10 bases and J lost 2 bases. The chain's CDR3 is CAILVPGLAVTDTQYF. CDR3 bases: TGTGCCATCTTGGTCCCAGGACTAGCGGTCACAGATACGCAGTATTTT.

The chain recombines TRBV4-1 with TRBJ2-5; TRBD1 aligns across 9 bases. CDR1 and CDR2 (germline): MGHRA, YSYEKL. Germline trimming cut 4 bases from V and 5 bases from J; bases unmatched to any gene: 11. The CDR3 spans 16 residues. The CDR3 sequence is CASSPRGTGGWETQYF. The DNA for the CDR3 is TGCGCCAGCAGCCCCCGCGGAACAGGGGGCTGGGAGACCCAGTACTTC.

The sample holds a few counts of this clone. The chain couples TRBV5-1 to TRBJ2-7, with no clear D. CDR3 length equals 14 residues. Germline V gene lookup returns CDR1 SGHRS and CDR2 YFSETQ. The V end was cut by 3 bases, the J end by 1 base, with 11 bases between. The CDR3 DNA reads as TGCGCCAGCAGCTCCGTGACAAATTCCTACGAGCAGTACTTC. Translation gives CASSSVTNSYEQYF.

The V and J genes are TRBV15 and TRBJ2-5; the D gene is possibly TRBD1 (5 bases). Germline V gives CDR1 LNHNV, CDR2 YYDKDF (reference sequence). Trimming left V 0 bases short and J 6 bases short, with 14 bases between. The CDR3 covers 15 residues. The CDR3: CATSRDGQGVKTQYF. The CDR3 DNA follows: TGTGCCACCAGCAGAGATGGTCAGGGTGTGAAGACCCAGTACTTC.

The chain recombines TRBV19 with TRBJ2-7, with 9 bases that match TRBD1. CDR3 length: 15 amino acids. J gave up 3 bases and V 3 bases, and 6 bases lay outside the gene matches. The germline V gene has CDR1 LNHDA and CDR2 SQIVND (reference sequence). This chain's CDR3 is CASSISPGQGYEQYF. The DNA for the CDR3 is TGTGCCAGTAGTATTAGTCCGGGACAGGGCTACGAGCAGTACTTC.